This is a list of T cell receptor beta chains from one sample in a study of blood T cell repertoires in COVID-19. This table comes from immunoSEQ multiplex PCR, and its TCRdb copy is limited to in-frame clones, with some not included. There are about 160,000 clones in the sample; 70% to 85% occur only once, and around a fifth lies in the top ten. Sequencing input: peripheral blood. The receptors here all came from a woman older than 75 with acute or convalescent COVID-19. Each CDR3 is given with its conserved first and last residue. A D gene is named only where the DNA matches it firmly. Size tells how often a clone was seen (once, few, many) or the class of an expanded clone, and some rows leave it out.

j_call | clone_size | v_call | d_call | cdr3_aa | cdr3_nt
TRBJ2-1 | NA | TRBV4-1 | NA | CASSHPGRGVNEQFF | TGCGCCAGCAGCCACCCAGGACGGGGAGTAAATGAGCAGTTCTTC
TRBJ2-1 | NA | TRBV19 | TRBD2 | CASSDSGTSAYNEQFF | TGTGCCAGTAGCGATTCCGGGACTAGCGCCTACAATGAGCAGTTCTTC
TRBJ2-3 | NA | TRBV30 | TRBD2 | CAWSVLGGRSTDTQYF | TGTGCCTGGAGTGTACTAGGCGGGAGGAGCACAGATACGCAGTATTTT
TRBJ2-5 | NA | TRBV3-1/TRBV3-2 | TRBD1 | CASSPPGQVETQYF | TGTGCCAGCAGCCCCCCGGGACAGGTAGAGACCCAGTACTTC
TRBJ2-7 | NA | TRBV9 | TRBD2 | CASSSSRDYLNEQYF | TGTGCCAGCAGCTCATCCCGGGACTACCTGAACGAGCAGTACTTC
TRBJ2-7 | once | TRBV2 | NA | CATQRSTYEQYF | TGTGCCACTCAGCGGTCGACCTACGAGCAGTACTTC
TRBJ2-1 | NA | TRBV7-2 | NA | CASSLERNNEQFF | TGTGCCAGCAGCTTAGAGCGGAACAATGAGCAGTTCTTC
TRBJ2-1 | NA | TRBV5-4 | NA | CASSFGTETYNEQFF | TGTGCCAGCAGCTTTGGGACTGAGACCTACAATGAGCAGTTCTTC
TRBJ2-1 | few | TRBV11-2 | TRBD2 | CASSLDDGAGERNEQFF | TGTGCCAGCAGCTTAGATGATGGGGCGGGAGAACGTAATGAGCAGTTCTTC
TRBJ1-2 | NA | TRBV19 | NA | CASSLLVGRDGYTF | TGTGCCAGTAGTTTACTAGTGGGCCGGGATGGCTACACCTTC
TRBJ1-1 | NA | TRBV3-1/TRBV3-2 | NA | CASSFSRGGTEAFF | TGTGCCAGCAGTTTTTCGCGGGGAGGCACTGAAGCTTTCTTT
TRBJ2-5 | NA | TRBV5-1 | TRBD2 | CASSAGGDETQYF | TGCGCCAGCAGCGCGGGAGGGGACGAGACCCAGTACTTC
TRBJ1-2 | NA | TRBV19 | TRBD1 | CASTRRDRDHGYTF | TGTGCCAGTACTCGCCGGGACAGGGACCATGGCTACACCTTC
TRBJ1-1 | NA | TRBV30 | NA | CAWTRRTGRETEAFF | TGTGCCTGGACCAGACGAACAGGGAGGGAAACTGAAGCTTTCTTT
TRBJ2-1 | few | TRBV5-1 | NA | CASSLAFPTTNEQFF | TGCGCCAGCAGCTTGGCATTTCCGACTACCAATGAGCAGTTCTTC
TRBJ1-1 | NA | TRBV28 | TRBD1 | CASSSGGWWTEAFF | TGTGCCAGCAGTTCAGGGGGCTGGTGGACTGAAGCTTTCTTT
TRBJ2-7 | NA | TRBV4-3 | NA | CASSQYTPSYEQYF | TGCGCCAGCAGCCAGTACACACCTAGCTACGAGCAGTACTTC
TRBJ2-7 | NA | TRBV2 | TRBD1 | CASRERLTGGSSEQYF | TGTGCCAGCAGGGAGAGGTTGACAGGGGGCTCGAGCGAGCAGTACTTC
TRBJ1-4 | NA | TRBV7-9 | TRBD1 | CASGADRDEKLFF | TGTGCCAGCGGGGCAGACAGGGACGAAAAACTGTTTTTT
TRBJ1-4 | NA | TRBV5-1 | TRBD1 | CASSRDRGFEKLFF | TGCGCCAGCAGCCGCGACAGGGGGTTCGAAAAACTGTTTTTT
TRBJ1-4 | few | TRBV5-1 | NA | CASRSFYGGEKLFF | TGCGCCAGCAGATCGTTCTACGGCGGGGAAAAACTGTTTTTT
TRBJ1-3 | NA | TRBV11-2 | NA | CASSFYNSPGNTIYF | TGTGCCAGCAGCTTCTACAACAGCCCCGGAAACACCATATATTTT
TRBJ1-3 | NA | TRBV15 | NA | CATSRDVPSSGNTIYF | TGTGCCACCAGCAGAGATGTCCCGAGCTCTGGAAACACCATATATTTT
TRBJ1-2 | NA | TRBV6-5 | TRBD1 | CASSSVQGVGGYTF | TGTGCCAGCAGTAGCGTACAGGGGGTGGGCGGCTACACCTTC
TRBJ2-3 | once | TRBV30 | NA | CAWSVHPIGQGYTDTQYF | TGTGCCTGGAGTGTACACCCGATCGGGCAGGGGTACACAGATACGCAGTATTTT
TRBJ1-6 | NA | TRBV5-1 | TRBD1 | CATRTGGTDSPLHF | TGCGCCACCAGGACAGGGGGCACGGATTCACCCCTCCACTTT
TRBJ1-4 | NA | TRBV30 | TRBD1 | CAFDRGDEKLFF | TGTGCCTTCGACAGGGGAGATGAAAAACTGTTTTTT
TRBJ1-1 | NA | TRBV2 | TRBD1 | CASSIQGEAEAFF | TGTGCCAGCAGTATCCAGGGGGAGGCTGAAGCTTTCTTT
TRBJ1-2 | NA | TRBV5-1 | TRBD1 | CASSPTGQGTLGYTF | TGCGCCAGCAGCCCGACGGGACAGGGGACCCTTGGCTACACCTTC
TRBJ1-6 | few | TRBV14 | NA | CASSQVVGSSYNSPLHF | TGTGCCAGCAGCCAAGTGGTCGGGAGCTCCTATAATTCACCCCTCCACTTT
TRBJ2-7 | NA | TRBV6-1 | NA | CASSERGYEQYF | TGTGCCAGCAGTGAAAGGGGGTACGAGCAGTACTTC
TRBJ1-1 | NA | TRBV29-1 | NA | CSASGQPHTEAFF | TGCAGCGCTTCCGGACAGCCACACACTGAAGCTTTCTTT
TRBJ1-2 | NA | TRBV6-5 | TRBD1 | CASSYSRTGEGYTF | TGTGCCAGCAGTTACTCCCGGACAGGGGAAGGCTACACCTTC
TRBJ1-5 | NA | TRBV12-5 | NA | CASGPAGGGNQPQHF | TGTGCTAGTGGCCCAGCCGGGGGTGGGAATCAGCCCCAGCATTTT
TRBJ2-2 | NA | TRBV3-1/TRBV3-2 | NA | CASSQAGSAGELFF | TGTGCCAGCAGCCAAGCGGGATCGGCCGGGGAGCTGTTTTTT
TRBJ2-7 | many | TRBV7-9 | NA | CASSLTYSTTAYEQYF | TGTGCCAGCAGCTTAACCTATTCTACCACCGCCTACGAGCAGTACTTC
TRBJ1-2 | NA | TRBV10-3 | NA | CAISESEQVYTF | TGTGCCATCAGTGAGTCCGAACAGGTCTACACCTTC
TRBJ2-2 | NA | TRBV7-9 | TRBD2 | CASSSGLVAGELFF | TGTGCCAGCAGCTCCGGACTAGTTGCCGGGGAGCTGTTTTTT
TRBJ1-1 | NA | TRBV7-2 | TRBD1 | CASSYTGGTSMNTEAFF | TGTGCCAGCAGCTATACAGGGGGTACGTCGATGAACACTGAAGCTTTCTTT
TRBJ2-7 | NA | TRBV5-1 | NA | CASSSPSSGEQYF | TGCGCCAGCAGTTCCCCTAGCTCGGGAGAGCAGTACTTC
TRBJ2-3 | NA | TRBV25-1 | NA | CASSGWRTSTDTQYF | TGTGCCAGCAGTGGATGGAGAACTAGCACAGATACGCAGTATTTT
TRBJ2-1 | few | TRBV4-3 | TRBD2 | CASSQAGLAETNNEQFF | TGCGCCAGCAGCCAGGCGGGACTAGCGGAAACTAACAATGAGCAGTTCTTC
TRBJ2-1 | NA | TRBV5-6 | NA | CASSLVGGRDYNEQFF | TGTGCCAGCAGCTTGGTCGGCGGGCGTGATTACAATGAGCAGTTCTTC
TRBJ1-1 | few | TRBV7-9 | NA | CASSLWHLEKAFF | TGTGCCAGCAGCTTGTGGCACCTAGAGAAGGCTTTCTTT
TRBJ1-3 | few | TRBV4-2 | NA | CASSQAGSGNTIYF | TGTGCCAGCAGCCAGGCGGGGAGCGGAAACACCATATATTTT
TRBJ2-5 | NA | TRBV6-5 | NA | CASSFLTGKGETQYF | TGTGCCAGCAGTTTCTTGACCGGGAAAGGGGAGACCCAGTACTTC
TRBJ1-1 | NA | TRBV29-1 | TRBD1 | CSVEAKQGASTEAFF | TGCAGCGTTGAAGCCAAACAGGGGGCGAGCACTGAAGCTTTCTTT
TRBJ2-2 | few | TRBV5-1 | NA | CASSGPTGRDTGELFF | TGCGCCAGCAGCGGGCCTACAGGGCGGGACACCGGGGAGCTGTTTTTT
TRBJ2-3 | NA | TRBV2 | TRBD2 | CASSGLAEGADTQYF | TGTGCCAGCAGTGGTCTAGCGGAGGGAGCAGATACGCAGTATTTT
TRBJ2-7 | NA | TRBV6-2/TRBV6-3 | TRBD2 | CASSYSDGTSGRYHASYEQYF | TGTGCCAGCAGTTACTCGGACGGGACTAGCGGGAGGTACCACGCATCCTACGAGCAGTACTTC
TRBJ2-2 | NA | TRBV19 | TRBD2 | CASSDSGRNTGELFF | TGTGCCAGTAGCGACAGCGGGAGGAACACCGGGGAGCTGTTTTTT
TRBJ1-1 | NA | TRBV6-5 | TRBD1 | CASSSTGGTGAFF | TGTGCCAGCAGTTCCACCGGGGGGACAGGGGCTTTCTTT
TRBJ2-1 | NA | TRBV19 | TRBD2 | CASSIASGSNNEQFF | TGTGCCAGTAGTATTGCTAGCGGGAGCAACAATGAGCAGTTCTTC
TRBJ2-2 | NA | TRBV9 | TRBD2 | CASSGSGRDTGELFF | TGTGCCAGCAGCGGTAGCGGGAGGGACACCGGGGAGCTGTTTTTT
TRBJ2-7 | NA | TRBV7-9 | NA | CASSGRVAWEQYF | TGTGCCAGCAGCGGTCGCGTAGCTTGGGAGCAGTACTTC
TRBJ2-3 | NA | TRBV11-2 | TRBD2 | CASSLELAGETTDTQYF | TGTGCCAGCAGCTTAGAACTAGCGGGAGAGACCACAGATACGCAGTATTTT
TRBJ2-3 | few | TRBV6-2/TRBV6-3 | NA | CASSYWPPDTQYF | TGTGCCAGCAGTTACTGGCCCCCGGATACGCAGTATTTT
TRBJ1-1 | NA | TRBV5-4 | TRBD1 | CASSQPVRDRGGSAEAFF | TGTGCCAGCAGCCAGCCCGTACGGGACAGGGGAGGGTCGGCTGAAGCTTTCTTT
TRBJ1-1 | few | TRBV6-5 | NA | CASSRGWMNTEAFF | TGTGCCAGCAGCCGGGGGTGGATGAACACTGAAGCTTTCTTT